The T cell receptor (beta chain) described here comes from a study of blood T cell repertoires in COVID-19. This clone was seen a few times. Per the authors' pipeline: By means of reference gene primer amplification, nucleated cell counts were estimated. The data were produced by immunoSEQ multiplex PCR, yet TCRdb's version contains in-frame clones alone and is incomplete. Clone size and the V and J calls come from that table; the DNA yielded D and trimming. The table has some 270,000 clones, 86% seen once. The sample taken for sequencing was peripheral blood. This TCR derives from a woman aged 60-75 years who had recovered from COVID-19.

CDR3 sequence reads: CASSHENRGSLHF. CDR3 nucleotides: TGTGCCAGCAGCCATGAAAACAGGGGATCCCTCCACTTT. This rearrangement joins TRBV7-9 to TRBJ1-6, with 7 bases that match TRBD1. V was pared by 5 bases and J by 14 bases, with 9 bases of the junction left unmatched. CDR3 length: 13 amino acids. Germline loops: CDR1 SEHNR, CDR2 FQNEAQ (reference sequence).